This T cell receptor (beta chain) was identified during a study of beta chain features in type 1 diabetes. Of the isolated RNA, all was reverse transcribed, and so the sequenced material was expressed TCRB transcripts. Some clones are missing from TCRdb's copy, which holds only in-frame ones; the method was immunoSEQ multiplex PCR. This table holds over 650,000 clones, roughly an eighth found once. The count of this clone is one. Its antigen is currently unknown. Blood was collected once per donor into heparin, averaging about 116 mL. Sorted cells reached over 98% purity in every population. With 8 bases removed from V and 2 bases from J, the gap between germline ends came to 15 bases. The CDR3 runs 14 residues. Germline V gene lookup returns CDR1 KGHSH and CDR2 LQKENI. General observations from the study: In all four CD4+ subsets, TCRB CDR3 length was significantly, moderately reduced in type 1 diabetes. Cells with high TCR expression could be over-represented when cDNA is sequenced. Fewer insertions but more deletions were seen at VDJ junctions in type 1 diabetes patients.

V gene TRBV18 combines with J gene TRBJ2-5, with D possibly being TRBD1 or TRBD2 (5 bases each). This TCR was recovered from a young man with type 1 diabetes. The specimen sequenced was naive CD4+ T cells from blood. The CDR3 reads CASTLGTFQETQYF. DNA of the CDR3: TGTGCCAGCACACTCGGGACGTTTCAAGAGACCCAGTACTTC. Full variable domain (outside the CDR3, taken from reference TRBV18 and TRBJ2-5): NAGVMQNPRHLVRRRGQEARLRCSPMKGHSHVYWYRQLPEEGLKFMVYLQKENIIDESGMPKERFSAEFPKEGPSILRIQQVVRGDSAAYFCASTLGTFQETQYFGPGTRLLVL.